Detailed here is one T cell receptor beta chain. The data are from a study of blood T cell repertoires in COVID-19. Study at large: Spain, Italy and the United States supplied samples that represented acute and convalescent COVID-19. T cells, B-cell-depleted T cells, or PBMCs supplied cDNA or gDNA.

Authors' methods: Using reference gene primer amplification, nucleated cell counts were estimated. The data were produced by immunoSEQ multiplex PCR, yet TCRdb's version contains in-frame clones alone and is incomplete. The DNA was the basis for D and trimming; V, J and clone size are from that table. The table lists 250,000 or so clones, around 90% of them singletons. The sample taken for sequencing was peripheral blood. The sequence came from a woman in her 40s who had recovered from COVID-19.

The CDR3 DNA sequence: TGCGCCAGCAGCCGAGCCACGAGGGACAGGACAGGGGAACCTGAAGCTTTCTTT. Its protein product is CASSRATRDRTGEPEAFF. J is TRBJ1-1 and V is TRBV4-3, with 9 nucleotides matching TRBD1. The CDR3 spans 18 residues. Trimming took 4 bases from V and 6 from J; bases not matched to a gene: 18. CDR1 is LGHNA and CDR2 is YSLEER in the germline V gene.